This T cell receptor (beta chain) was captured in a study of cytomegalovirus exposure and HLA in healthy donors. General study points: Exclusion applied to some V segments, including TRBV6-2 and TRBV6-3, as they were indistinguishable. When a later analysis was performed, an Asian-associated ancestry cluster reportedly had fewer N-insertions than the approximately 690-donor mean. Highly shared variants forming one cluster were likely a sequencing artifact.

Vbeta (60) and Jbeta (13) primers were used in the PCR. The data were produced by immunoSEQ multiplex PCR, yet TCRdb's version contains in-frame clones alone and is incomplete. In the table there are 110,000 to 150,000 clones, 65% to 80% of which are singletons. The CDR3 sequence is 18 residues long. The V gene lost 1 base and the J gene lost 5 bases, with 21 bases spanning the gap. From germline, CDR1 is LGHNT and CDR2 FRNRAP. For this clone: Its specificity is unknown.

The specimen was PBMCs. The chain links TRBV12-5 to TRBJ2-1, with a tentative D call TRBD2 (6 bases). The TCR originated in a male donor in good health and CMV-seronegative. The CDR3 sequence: CASGLGSYPGRGDNEQFF. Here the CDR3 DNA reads TGTGCTAGTGGTTTGGGATCCTACCCCGGGAGAGGGGACAATGAGCAGTTCTTC.